One sample yielded the 4 T cell receptor beta chains listed below, sequenced in a study of T cells expressing NK-cell markers. TCRdb reprocessed the 5' RACE reads and keeps a single row for each CDR3 protein, giving no DNA. The sample totals some 450,000 distinct CDR3 sequences. What was sequenced was blood T cells: a sorted CD56 or NKG2C T cell subset, CD4+ or CD8+ T cells, or bulk PBMC T cells (not recorded which). These receptors originate from a woman aged 18 to 75 in good health.

The J gene is TRBJ2-1, the V gene TRBV9. Germline V CDR1 and CDR2: SGDLS, YYNGEE. The CDR3 runs 14 residues. The CDR3 is CASSGLLGLGEQFF.

This rearrangement joins TRBV6-2 or TRBV6-3 to TRBJ1-5. The CDR3 is made up of 17 amino acids. Germline lookup yields CDR1 MNHEY and CDR2 SVGEGT. CDR3 amino acids: CASSYMAGRMGNQPQHF.

This chain joins TRBV7-2 and TRBJ2-1; the D call of TRBD2 rests on TCRdb alone, since no DNA is present to check it. Germline assignment: CDR1 SGHTA and CDR2 FQGNSA. The CDR3 runs to 14 residues. The CDR3 sequence is CASSTRTRVDEQFF. The complete variable domain, with remaining parts taken from reference TRBV7-2 and TRBJ2-1, reads GAGVSQSPSNKVTEKGKDVELRCDPISGHTALYWYRQSLGQGLEFLIYFQGNSAPDKSGLPSDRFSAERTGGSVSTLTIQRTQQEDSAVYLCASSTRTRVDEQFFGPGTRLTVL.

The CDR3 sequence: CASSSGTSVYNEQFF. This chain links TRBV11-2 with TRBJ2-1; the TRBD2 assignment by TCRdb is unverifiable without DNA. The V gene's germline CDR1 is SGHAT and CDR2 FQNNGV. The CDR3 contains 15 residues.